A single sample gave rise to the 3 T cell receptor beta chains below, sequenced in a study of shared T cell receptors in the human thymus. Some clones are missing from TCRdb's copy, which holds only in-frame ones; the method was immunoSEQ multiplex PCR. The sample includes roughly 550,000 clones, about 80% of them seen just once. The sample was also reused in another study, on human thymus T cells.

The sequencing input was thymocytes. The receptors here all came from a boy younger than two with a congenital heart defect.

V usage is TRBV18 and J usage is TRBJ1-4; 7 bases line up with TRBD1. Germline V lookup: CDR1 KGHSH, CDR2 LQKENI. This CDR3 has 17 residues. V gave up 0 bases and J gave up 1 base; unmatched junction bases: 5. The CDR3 reads CASSPPGQGGTNEKLFF. CDR3 bases: TGTGCCAGCTCACCACCTGGCCAGGGGGGAACTAATGAAAAACTGTTTTTT.

This chain uses TRBV9 with TRBJ2-1, with D maybe TRBD2 (5 bases). CDR1 SGDLS and CDR2 YYNGEE come from the germline V gene. The CDR3 runs 14 residues. V gave up 0 bases and J gave up 5 bases, with 9 bases separating them. The CDR3 nucleotides are TGTGCCAGCAGCGTAGGGCGGGTCAACAATGAGCAGTTCTTC. Its translation is CASSVGRVNNEQFF.

The V gene is TRBV28, the J gene TRBJ1-3; a possible D gene is TRBD1 (6 bases). The CDR3 is 16 amino acids. V was trimmed by 5 bases and J by 4 bases, leaving 18 bases between them. Germline V gives CDR1 MDHEN, CDR2 SYDVKM. This CDR3 is CASSRKTGGQGNTIYF. CDR3 nucleotides: TGTGCCAGCAGTCGCAAGACCGGGGGGCAGGGAAACACCATATATTTT.